The 27 T cell receptor beta chains below come from one sample, sequenced in a study of T-cell reconstitution after alpha-beta-depleted transplantation in children (dated by TCRdb to the mid-2010s). The method behind the library was PCR. The run used an Illumina HiSeq 2500. TCR libraries were prepared with molecular barcoding, using unique molecular identifiers to normalize TCRbeta repertoire quantification. TCRdb reworked the public reads: Q25 trimming with fastp, MiXCR clone assembly, productive beta chains retained. A single entry per CDR3 protein holds the most common genes and DNA from its merged rows. This sample is represented by around 380,000 distinct CDR3 sequences; roughly a tenth of them were singletons. Of the sample, over 4.5% falls within the top ten clones. Sequenced material: PBMCs from the stem cell graft donor, taken from the stem cell graft. The source of these receptors is a human donor who donated a stem cell graft to a child with acute myeloid leukemia.

This clonotype was counted a few times. The chain is built from TRBV3-1 and TRBJ1-4; D not resolved. CDR3 length: 13 amino acids. V lost 4 bases, J lost 1 base, and 4 bases lay in between. Germline V CDR1 and CDR2: LGHDT, YNNKEL (reference sequence). The CDR3 nucleotides read TGTGCCAGCAGCCTCCAAACTAATGAAAAACTGTTTTTT. Translating it yields CASSLQTNEKLFF. Based on the CDR3 plus reference TRBV3-1 and TRBJ1-4, the full variable domain is DTAVSQTPKYLVTQMGNDKSIKCEQNLGHDTMYWYKQDSKKFLKIMFSYNNKELIINETVPNRFSPKSPDKAHLNLHINSLELGDSAVYFCASSLQTNEKLFFGSGTQLSVL.

This clonotype has a handful of counts. The chain links TRBV7-9 to TRBJ2-1, with 7 positions matching TRBD2. V shed 6 bases, J shed 0 bases, and the junction held 5 bases outside the gene matches. CDR1 and CDR2 from the germline V gene are SEHNR and FQNEAQ (reference sequence). The CDR3 loop spans 15 amino acids. The CDR3 coding sequence is TGTGCCAGCAGTAAAGCGGGGCCCTCCTACAATGAGCAGTTCTTC. It specifies CASSKAGPSYNEQFF.

This clonotype was counted at least ten times. The chain recombines TRBV5-1 with TRBJ1-1; D call uncertain. In germline, CDR1 is SGHRS, CDR2 YFSETQ. The CDR3 sequence is 14 residues long. V gave up 4 bases and J gave up 5 bases, with 15 bases separating them. The CDR3 DNA reads TGCGCCAGCAGCCTGGTCACTTCTTCAACTGAAGCTTTCTTT. Its translation: CASSLVTSSTEAFF.

This clonotype appeared many times. The chain uses TRBV10-3 and TRBJ2-7; D gene uncertain. V lost 5 bases to trimming and J lost 9 bases, with 14 bases between them. Germline assignment: CDR1 ENHRY and CDR2 SYGVKD. This CDR3 is built from 12 residues. CDR3 nucleotides: TGTGCCATCAGTTCGAATGGGCAGCCGCAGTACGTC. Protein: CAISSNGQPQYV.

This clonotype appeared many times. This chain uses TRBV29-1 with TRBJ2-1; D unclear. CDR1 and CDR2 from the germline V gene are SQVTM and ANQGSEA. CDR3 length: 14 amino acids. The V end lost 1 base, the J end lost 0 bases, and 7 bases lay between the germline ends. The CDR3 DNA sequence: TGCAGCGTTGAAGGACCGAGCTCCTACAATGAGCAGTTCTTC. This sequence encodes CSVEGPSSYNEQFF.

In its sample, this clonotype was seen many times. The V and J genes are TRBV24-1 and TRBJ2-5, with 9 bases fitting TRBD1. This CDR3 spans 15 amino acids. The trim removed 3 bases at V and 1 base at J, leaving 2 bases unmatched. Looked up from germline, CDR1 is KGHDR and CDR2 is SFDVKD. CDR3 residues: CATSDMTGGQETQYF. The CDR3 nucleotides read TGTGCCACCAGTGATATGACAGGGGGCCAAGAGACCCAGTACTTC.

This clonotype has a count of ten or more. This chain connects TRBV5-1 to TRBJ2-3; D gene unclear. Between the trimmed V and J ends, which lost 6 bases and 2 bases, there was a span of 4 bases. Germline CDR1 is SGHRS and CDR2 is YFSETQ. This CDR3 comprises 11 residues. Here the CDR3 reads CASTNTDTQYF. Written as DNA, the CDR3 is TGCGCCAGCACCAACACAGATACGCAGTATTTT.

This chain links TRBV4-2 with TRBJ1-3; D is uncertain. Germline loops: CDR1 LGHNA, CDR2 YNFKEQ. Trimming took off 1 base at V and 4 bases at J, with 8 bases between the two ends. The CDR3 totals 14 residues. CDR3 sequence (DNA): TGTGCCAGCAGCCAAGGCAACGGAGGAAACACCATATATTTT. It is translated as CASSQGNGGNTIYF.

This clonotype was observed a few times. DNA of the CDR3: TGTGCCAGCAGCCAGACAGGGTTACTCGAGCAGTACGTC. As protein: CASSQTGLLEQYV. The V gene is TRBV14, the J gene TRBJ2-7, with 7 nucleotides matching TRBD1. Unmatched junction bases numbered 5, after V lost 3 bases and J lost 6 bases. The CDR3 loop spans 13 amino acids. The germline V gene has CDR1 SGHDN and CDR2 FVKESK.

In the case of this clonotype: A read error may be the cause here, since a much bigger clone is one base away. The gene calls are TRBV24-1 and TRBJ2-2, with 13 positions matching TRBD2. CDR3 size: 19 residues. Germline V gene data show CDR1 as KGHDR and CDR2 as SFDVKD. CDR3 sequence: CATSDSRTSGGFNTGDLFF. Written as DNA, the CDR3 is TGTGCCACCAGTGATTCACGGACTAGCGGGGGCTTCAACACCGGGGACCTGTTTTTT.

The chain carries TRBV7-2 and TRBJ2-7; 13 nucleotides match TRBD2. With 5 bases clipped from V and 6 bases from J, the junction kept 7 bases outside the gene matches. CDR3 length equals 15 residues. The germline CDR1 and CDR2 sequences are SGHTA and FQGNSA. The CDR3: CASSLTSGGPTEQYV. The CDR3 region has the DNA TGTGCCAGCAGCCTGACTAGCGGGGGGCCGACCGAGCAGTACGTC.

The chain joins TRBV20-1 to TRBJ2-1; 14 nucleotides agree with TRBD2. This CDR3 region has 18 residues. The ends lost 4 bases at V and 6 bases at J; junction bases unmatched: 14. Germline CDR1 DFQATT, CDR2 SNEGSKA (reference sequence). The CDR3: CSAKKPGLAGVFANEQFF. The CDR3 nucleotides are TGCAGTGCTAAGAAACCGGGACTAGCGGGAGTTTTCGCCAATGAGCAGTTCTTC.

This clonotype was recorded a few times. The chain carries TRBV5-1 and TRBJ2-2, with a possible D match to TRBD2 (6 bases). Looked up from germline, CDR1 is SGHRS and CDR2 is YFSETQ. CDR3 size: 17 residues. Trimming left V 4 bases short and J 2 bases short, with 18 bases between. The CDR3, as DNA: TGCGCCAGCAGCGGACACCCCGGGACTCTTAACACCGGGGAGCTGTTTTTT. This translates into CASSGHPGTLNTGELFF. The full variable domain, rest sourced from reference TRBV5-1 and TRBJ2-2, is KAGVTQTPRYLIKTRGQQVTLSCSPISGHRSVSWYQQTPGQGLQFLFEYFSETQRNKGNFPGRFSGRQFSNSRSEMNVSTLELGDSALYLCASSGHPGTLNTGELFFGEGSRLTVL.

This clonotype was observed at least ten times. This sequence joins TRBV12-3 or TRBV12-4 and TRBJ1-5; 8 positions match TRBD1. CDR3 size: 15 residues. V shed 6 bases, J shed 4 bases, and the junction held 8 bases outside the gene matches. The CDR3 loop reads CASRATGGSNQPQHF. As DNA, the CDR3 is TGTGCCAGCAGGGCAACAGGGGGAAGTAATCAGCCCCAGCATTTT.

This sequence joins TRBV3-1 and TRBJ1-5; the D is unclear. This CDR3 contains 14 residues. Trimming stripped 4 bases from V and 3 bases from J, with 10 bases between. Germline V CDR1 and CDR2: LGHDT, YNNKEL (reference sequence). This chain's CDR3 is CASSPLGINQPQHF. Here the CDR3 DNA reads TGTGCCAGCAGCCCCTTGGGGATCAATCAGCCCCAGCATTTT.

This clonotype was seen a few times. The chain joins TRBV7-8 to TRBJ2-5; 10 bases fit TRBD1. The CDR3 has 17 residues. The V segment lost 1 base and the J segment 2 bases; nucleotides outside the gene matches: 7. Germline lookup yields CDR1 SGHVS and CDR2 FQNEAQ. In DNA, the CDR3 is TGTGCCAGCAGCTTAGGATCAAGGACAGGGGGGCAAGAGACCCAGTACTTC. Protein: CASSLGSRTGGQETQYF.

This clonotype was found a few times. The chain couples TRBV7-2 to TRBJ1-1; D gene ambiguous. Trimming left V 5 bases short and J 11 bases short, with 15 bases between. CDR1 and CDR2 (germline): SGHTA, FQGNSA. The CDR3 totals 12 residues. The CDR3 is CASSESQSGAFF. The CDR3 coding sequence is TGTGCCAGCAGCGAATCTCAAAGTGGGGCTTTCTTT.

V and J are TRBV7-3 and TRBJ2-3; TRBD2 agrees at 11 bases. CDR1 is SGHTA, CDR2 FQGTGA, per germline. The trim removed 5 bases at V and 2 bases at J, leaving 6 bases unmatched. This CDR3 has 16 amino acids. The CDR3 sequence is CASSNSGGGYTDTQYF. In DNA form, the CDR3 reads TGTGCCAGCAGCAATAGCGGGGGGGGATACACAGATACGCAGTATTTT.

The chain links TRBV7-2 to TRBJ2-7, with D perhaps matching TRBD2 (5 bases). The length of the CDR3 is 16 residues. The germline gives CDR1 SGHTA, CDR2 FQGNSA. V was shortened by 1 base and J by 2 bases, with 15 bases between the two germline ends. CDR3 residues: CASSLVVVAGPYEQYF. The CDR3 DNA reads as TGTGCCAGCAGCTTAGTGGTGGTGGCGGGCCCCTACGAGCAGTACTTC.

This clonotype was observed at least ten times. The chain couples TRBV6-2 or TRBV6-3 to TRBJ1-1, with D hard to call. The CDR3 has 15 amino acids. From germline, CDR1 is MNHEY and CDR2 SVGEGT. With 1 base removed from V and 0 bases from J, the gap between germline ends came to 9 bases. CDR3 sequence reads: CASSYFDLMNTEAFF. CDR3 nucleotides: TGTGCCAGCAGTTACTTTGACCTCATGAACACTGAAGCTTTCTTT.

The rearrangement links TRBV5-1 to TRBJ1-2; 9 bases are a match to TRBD1. The CDR3 has 17 residues. Per germline, CDR1 SGHRS and CDR2 YFSETQ. The trim removed 1 base at V and 0 bases at J, leaving 7 bases unmatched. CDR3 DNA sequence: TGCGCCAGCAGCTTGAAACAGGGGGCTCCACCTAACTATGGCTACACCTTC. It yields the protein CASSLKQGAPPNYGYTF.

The chain is built from TRBV6-2 or TRBV6-3 and TRBJ1-5; D may be TRBD1 (5 bases). CDR1 is MNHEY and CDR2 is SVGEGT in the germline V gene. V shed 2 bases and J shed 3 bases, with 11 bases lying between them. CDR3 length equals 15 residues. CDR3 residues: CASSYHDRPNQPQHF. The CDR3 region has the DNA TGTGCCAGCAGTTACCACGACAGACCCAATCAGCCCCAGCATTTT.

This clonotype was detected ten times or more. This sequence joins TRBV9 and TRBJ2-1, with 8 positions matching TRBD1. J gave up 7 bases and V 0 bases, and 3 bases lay outside the gene matches. Germline V gene data show CDR1 as SGDLS and CDR2 as YYNGEE. The CDR3 is made up of 14 amino acids. The CDR3 nucleotides read TGTGCCAGCAGCGTAGGGACAGGGCGGAATGAGCAGTTCTTC. Translation: CASSVGTGRNEQFF.

With respect to this clonotype: A much larger clone lies a single base off, so this may be a read error. The chain is built from TRBV6-1 and TRBJ2-5; 8 nucleotides align to TRBD1. The CDR3 extends over 13 amino acids. Germline trimming cut 6 bases from V and 5 bases from J; bases unmatched to any gene: 5. Germline V CDR1 and CDR2: MNHNS, SASEGT. CDR3 nucleotides: TGTGCCAGCAGGAAGACAGGGGAGGAGACCCAGTACTTC. Translating it yields CASRKTGEETQYF.

At least ten counts were recorded for this clonotype. The chain links TRBV4-1 to TRBJ1-2, with D perhaps matching TRBD1 (5 bases). The V gene lost 0 bases and the J gene lost 12 bases, with 11 bases spanning the gap. This CDR3 has 12 amino acids. Germline V gives CDR1 MGHRA, CDR2 YSYEKL. The CDR3 sequence: CASSQDAGPDTF. The CDR3 DNA sequence: TGCGCCAGCAGCCAAGATGCAGGGCCGGACACCTTC.

This clonotype was seen a handful of times. This chain joins TRBV7-2 and TRBJ2-1; no clear D gene. V was trimmed by 0 bases and J by 9 bases, leaving 12 bases between them. The CDR3 contains 14 residues. Germline CDR1 and CDR2: SGHTA and FQGNSA. CDR3 sequence reads: CASSLASGSLEQFF. In DNA, the CDR3 is TGTGCCAGCAGCTTAGCTTCGGGTAGCCTTGAGCAGTTCTTC.

This clonotype has more than one count but fewer than ten. The rearrangement uses TRBV12-3 or TRBV12-4 and TRBJ2-5; 13 bases fit TRBD2. V was clipped by 3 bases and J by 2 bases; unmatched bases: 3. The CDR3 has 16 amino acids. DNA for the CDR3: TGTGCCAGCAGTTTGGGGACTAGCGGGGTACAAGAGACCCAGTACTTC. Its protein is CASSLGTSGVQETQYF.